This TCR delta chain was sequenced for a study of Vδ1+ human thymocytes. Whole-study results and caveats: Despite high sort purity, roughly 20% of thymic T cell receptor delta sequences were Vdelta2. Thymic TRG and TRD repertoires appeared highly polyclonal.

RNA was extracted from the cells and then reverse transcribed. The CDR3 regions were amplified by multiplex PCR from V-gene primers to a constant-region primer. TCRdb re-called clones from the multiplex PCR reads via CATT. The profile covers more than 45,000 delta-chain clones, with about 15% appearing a single time and 0.3% to 0.45% taken by the ten largest. Points on this clone: Its antigen remains unknown.

The CDR3 has 17 residues. Deletions cut 0 bases from V and 11 bases from J, with 25 bases between. Looked up from germline, CDR1 is TSWWSYY and CDR2 is QGS. The TCR originated in a girl under three years old who had congenital heart surgery. Sequenced: Vdelta1+ gamma-delta thymocytes from the thymus. Subset defined: FACS-sorted CD3+ TCRalphabeta- TCRVdelta1+ TCRVdelta2- thymocytes. The chain combines TRDV1 with TRDJ1; D is tentatively TRDD2 or TRDD3 (5 bases each). DNA of the CDR3: TGTGCTCTTGGGGAACTCTCCCTACCCGGGATCTGTACAGGGCTCATCTTT. Translation: CALGELSLPGICTGLIF.